What follows are 5 T cell receptor beta chains derived from one specimen sequenced in a study of CD8 T cells in ankylosing spondylitis. TCRdb itself ran the 5' RACE reads through MiXCR, one entry per CDR3 protein. This repertoire shows under 200,000 distinct CDR3 sequences, about an eighth found once; its top ten account for 11%. The sample taken for sequencing was blood, either unsorted or a sorted T cell fraction (not recorded which). The receptor set was obtained from a female donor with ankylosing spondylitis or in good health (not recorded which).

This clonotype was recorded a few times. The rearrangement joins TRBV24-1 to TRBJ2-1, with 7 positions matching TRBD2. The length of the CDR3 is 15 residues. Germline CDR1 KGHDR, CDR2 SFDVKD. The trim removed 5 bases at V and 4 bases at J, leaving 7 bases unmatched. The CDR3 here is CATSVDGRMYNEQFF. The CDR3 nucleotides read TGTGCCACCAGTGTCGACGGGAGGATGTACAATGAGCAGTTCTTC.

This clonotype was detected many times. The chain links TRBV7-9 to TRBJ2-5; D ambiguous. The germline V gene has CDR1 SEHNR and CDR2 FQNEAQ (reference sequence). V was cut by 8 bases and J by 1 base, with 14 bases left in between. This CDR3 comprises 14 residues. The DNA for the CDR3 is TGTGCCAGCGAGGCCCGGTTAGCCCAAGAGACCCAGTACTTC. Protein product: CASEARLAQETQYF.

This clonotype was found many times. The chain uses TRBV6-1 and TRBJ1-4, with D perhaps TRBD1 (5 bases). Germline CDR1 MNHNS, CDR2 SASEGT. V was shortened by 4 bases and J by 5 bases, with 14 bases between the two germline ends. CDR3 length: 15 residues. The CDR3 DNA follows: TGTGCCAGCAGTGCGCTACAGGCTTCCAATGAAAAACTGTTTTTT. Its translation: CASSALQASNEKLFF.

On this clonotype itself: This may stem from a read error, because a much larger clone lies one nucleotide away. The rearrangement uses TRBV6-1 and TRBJ2-3, with 7 bases that match TRBD2. The CDR3 sequence is 13 residues long. Germline V CDR1 and CDR2: MNHNS, SASEGT. Trimming removed 6 bases from V and 8 bases from J; junction bases left unmatched: 8. CDR3 amino acids: CASRRTSAGTQYF. The CDR3, as DNA: TGTGCCAGCAGACGAACTAGCGCAGGTACGCAGTATTTT.

In its sample, this clonotype was seen many times. V usage is TRBV10-3 and J usage is TRBJ2-3; D is uncertain. Germline V gene data show CDR1 as ENHRY and CDR2 as SYGVKD. V shed 3 bases and J shed 4 bases, with 11 bases lying between them. This CDR3 has 14 residues. CDR3 sequence (DNA): TGTGCCATCAGTGACGGCAGTGGGGCAGATACGCAGTATTTT. It yields the protein CAISDGSGADTQYF.